A single sample gave rise to the 13 T cell receptor beta chains below, sequenced in a study of cytomegalovirus exposure and HLA in healthy donors. PCR primers comprised 60 Vbeta and 13 Jbeta primers. Assay used: immunoSEQ multiplex PCR; TCRdb lists only in-frame clones, some missing. Among 93,000 or so clones listed, around three quarters were seen once. Sequencing was carried out using PBMCs. These receptors originate from a middle-aged man in good health and CMV-seropositive.

The chain carries TRBV13 and TRBJ2-1, with TRBD2 identical over 8 bases. Germline-derived CDR1 and CDR2 are PRHDT and FYEKMQ (reference sequence). The CDR3 length is 17 residues. The V gene end was trimmed by 5 bases and the J gene end by 8 bases; junction bases not matched to a gene: 17. CDR3: CASSPGGARASGDEQFF. The CDR3 nucleotides are TGTGCCAGCAGCCCGGGGGGGGCCAGGGCGTCTGGGGATGAGCAGTTCTTC. Combining the CDR3 with reference TRBV13 and TRBJ2-1 gives the whole variable domain AAGVIQSPRHLIKEKRETATLKCYPIPRHDTVYWYQQGPGQDPQFLISFYEKMQSDKGSIPDRFSAQQFSDYHSELNMSSLELGDSALYFCASSPGGARASGDEQFFGPGTRLTVL.

This chain joins TRBV28 and TRBJ2-7; tentative D call: TRBD1 (5 bases). Germline V gene lookup returns CDR1 MDHEN and CDR2 SYDVKM. With 6 bases removed from V and 3 bases from J, the gap between germline ends came to 15 bases. CDR3 size: 14 residues. The CDR3 region is CASSPRTKNYEQYF. The CDR3 DNA sequence: TGTGCCAGCAGCCCACGGACAAAGAACTACGAGCAGTACTTC.

The chain carries TRBV7-8 and TRBJ2-5, with D perhaps matching TRBD1 (6 bases). The end of the DNA fits TRBJ2-7 better, so the J call may be wrong. Germline CDR1 is SGHVS and CDR2 is FQNEAQ. CDR3 length equals 15 residues. CDR3 nucleotides: TGTGCCAGCAGCTCCGGTCTGGGACAAGTCTACGAGCAGTACTTC. Encoded protein: CASSSGLGQVYEQYF.

The rearrangement links TRBV29-1 to TRBJ2-7, with 11 bases lining up with TRBD1. J gave up 6 bases and V 5 bases, and 6 bases lay outside the gene matches. This CDR3 is built from 13 residues. Looked up from germline, CDR1 is SQVTM and CDR2 is ANQGSEA. The CDR3 reads CSVWDRGNGEQYF. CDR3 bases: TGCAGCGTTTGGGACAGGGGGAACGGCGAGCAGTACTTC.

The CDR3: CASSPRGTSQETQYF. The CDR3 DNA reads TGTGCCAGCAGCCCGCGAGGGACAAGCCAAGAGACCCAGTACTTC. The chain recombines TRBV7-9 with TRBJ2-5; tentatively, D is TRBD1 (6 bases). The CDR3 spans 15 residues. The germline V gene has CDR1 SEHNR and CDR2 FQNEAQ (reference sequence). V was pared by 5 bases and J by 1 base, with 14 bases between.

The chain combines TRBV11-2 with TRBJ2-7, with 15 bases lining up with TRBD2. The CDR3 runs 14 residues. CDR1 is SGHAT, CDR2 FQNNGV, per germline. With V trimmed by 5 bases and J by 4 bases, 0 bases remained unmatched. Here the CDR3 DNA reads TGTGCCAGCAGCGGACTAGCGGGAGGGTACGAGCAGTACTTC. Translation gives CASSGLAGGYEQYF.

J is TRBJ1-2 and V is TRBV28; D not certain. Germline CDR1 MDHEN, CDR2 SYDVKM. There are 12 residues in the CDR3. The V gene lost 5 bases and the J gene lost 4 bases, with 8 bases spanning the gap. The CDR3 DNA reads as TGTGCCAGCAGTCCTAGTATCTATGGCTACACCTTC. Its translation: CASSPSIYGYTF.

The CDR3 nucleotides are TGTGCCAGCAGCCAAGGAACAGCGCAGTTCTTC. Its translation is CASSQGTAQFF. The chain links TRBV14 to TRBJ2-1; D gene uncertain. Trimming took 1 base from V and 12 from J, leaving 7 bases between them. Germline CDR1 SGHDN, CDR2 FVKESK. The CDR3 runs to 11 residues.

Here the CDR3 reads CASSPNRFGTDTQYF. The CDR3 bases are TGTGCCAGCTCACCCAACAGGTTCGGCACAGATACGCAGTATTTT. The J gene is TRBJ2-3, the V gene TRBV18; D possibly corresponds to TRBD1 (5 bases). Germline CDR1 KGHSH, CDR2 LQKENI. V was pared by 3 bases and J by 1 base, with 11 bases between. CDR3 length equals 15 residues.

This clone showed up just once. One end of the junction does not line up with germline, which may come from a read error. CDR3 sequence reads: CVSSLGGGGELFF. The CDR3 region has the DNA TGTGTCAGCAGCCTGGGGGGAGGAGGGGAGCTGTTTTTT. The rearrangement joins TRBV5-4 to TRBJ2-2; weak D call: TRBD2 (6 bases). Germline V gene sequence: CDR1 SGHNT, CDR2 YYREEE (reference sequence). CDR3 length: 13 amino acids.

V usage is TRBV7-9 and J usage is TRBJ2-1; 9 bases match TRBD1. This CDR3 is 15 amino acids long. V lost 1 base, J lost 8 bases, and 6 bases stayed unmatched. Germline V lookup: CDR1 SEHNR, CDR2 FQNEAQ (reference sequence). DNA of the CDR3: TGTGCCAGCAGCTTAGTACAGGGGGCAGTGGATGAGCAGTTCTTC. Translating it yields CASSLVQGAVDEQFF.

This clone was seen only a few times. The chain carries TRBV18 and TRBJ1-5; tentatively, D is TRBD1 (6 bases). Germline V gene sequence: CDR1 KGHSH, CDR2 LQKENI. This CDR3 is built from 16 residues. V was pared by 2 bases and J by 2 bases, with 13 bases between. The CDR3 protein is CASSPDAAGGNQPQHF. The CDR3 DNA reads TGTGCCAGCTCACCAGATGCGGCAGGGGGCAATCAGCCCCAGCATTTT. The entire variable domain, with the rest obtained from reference TRBV18 and TRBJ1-5, is as follows: NAGVMQNPRHLVRRRGQEARLRCSPMKGHSHVYWYRQLPEEGLKFMVYLQKENIIDESGMPKERFSAEFPKEGPSILRIQQVVRGDSAAYFCASSPDAAGGNQPQHFGDGTRLSIL.

The chain is built from TRBV5-4 and TRBJ2-5, with TRBD1 identical over 8 bases. This CDR3 is 15 amino acids long. Germline assignment: CDR1 SGHNT and CDR2 YYREEE (reference sequence). V gave up 0 bases and J gave up 5 bases; unmatched junction bases: 6. CDR3 sequence (DNA): TGTGCCAGCAGCTTGGCCAAAGGACAGGGCGAGACCCAGTACTTC. Protein product: CASSLAKGQGETQYF.